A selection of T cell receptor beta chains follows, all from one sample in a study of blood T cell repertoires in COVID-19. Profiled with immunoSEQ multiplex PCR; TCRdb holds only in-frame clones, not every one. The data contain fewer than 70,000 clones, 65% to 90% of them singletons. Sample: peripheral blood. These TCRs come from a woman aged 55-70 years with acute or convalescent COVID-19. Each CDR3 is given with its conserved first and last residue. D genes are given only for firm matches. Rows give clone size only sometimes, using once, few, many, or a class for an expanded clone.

TGTGCCAGCAGCTTAGCCCAGCGGGGCGACATTCAGTACTTC | CASSLAQRGDIQYF | 14 | TRBV7-2 | TRBD2 | - | TRBJ2-4
TGTGCCATCAGTGAAAAGAGGACAGGGGGCGACTATGGCTACACCTTC | CAISEKRTGGDYGYTF | 16 | TRBV10-3 | TRBD1 | once | TRBJ1-2
TGTGCCAGCTCACCCCGGGAGGGCTATGGCTACACCTTC | CASSPREGYGYTF | 13 | TRBV18 | - | - | TRBJ1-2
TGTGCCAGCAGGGTTGCGGGGGGTTACACTGAAGCTTTCTTT | CASRVAGGYTEAFF | 14 | TRBV2 | - | - | TRBJ1-1
TGTGCCAGCAGTGACCGGACAGGGGGCGGCTACACCTTC | CASSDRTGGGYTF | 13 | TRBV6-4 | TRBD1 | few | TRBJ1-2
TGTGCCAGCAGCCTACAAACAGGAACCGGGGAGCTGTTTTTT | CASSLQTGTGELFF | 14 | TRBV7-9 | - | - | TRBJ2-2
TGTGCCAGCAGTGATAATCGGGCAGGGTATAATGGCTACACCTTC | CASSDNRAGYNGYTF | 15 | TRBV2 | - | - | TRBJ1-2
TGTGCCAGCACCCGGGACGGGGGGCGCGAGCAGTACTTC | CASTRDGGREQYF | 13 | TRBV2 | - | - | TRBJ2-7
TGTGCCAGCAGCCCCGGGGGGGGGCGGGACACAGATACGCAGTATTTT | CASSPGGGRDTDTQYF | 16 | TRBV5-4 | TRBD2 | - | TRBJ2-3
TGCGCCAGCAGTGAAGGGACAGGGAACTATGGCTACACCTTC | CASSEGTGNYGYTF | 14 | TRBV10-1 | TRBD1 | - | TRBJ1-2
TGTGCCAGCAGCCCAGCGGGGAACACTGAAGCTTTCTTT | CASSPAGNTEAFF | 13 | TRBV5-4 | - | few | TRBJ1-1
TGCAGTGCTAGTAGCCCCGGGTGGGAGACCCAGTACTTC | CSASSPGWETQYF | 13 | TRBV20-1 | - | few | TRBJ2-5
TGCGCCAGCAGCCGCCTGGGAGGGGCGGGGGAAGCTTTCTTT | CASSRLGGAGEAFF | 14 | TRBV5-1 | - | - | TRBJ1-1
TGTGCCAGCAGGGACAGGCGGGATTCACCCCTCCACTTT | CASRDRRDSPLHF | 13 | TRBV2 | TRBD1 | - | TRBJ1-6
TGCAGTGCTAGAAGCGGACATGAGCAGTTCTTC | CSARSGHEQFF | 11 | TRBV20-1 | - | - | TRBJ2-1
TGTGCCAGCAGCTTAAAAACAGGGAACTATGGCTACACCTTC | CASSLKTGNYGYTF | 14 | TRBV7-2 | - | - | TRBJ1-2
TGTGCCAGCAGCTACACAGGGAATCAGCCCCAGCATTTT | CASSYTGNQPQHF | 13 | TRBV3-1/TRBV3-2 | - | - | TRBJ1-5
TGTGCCAGCAGTTCGGGGGGAGCGGGGGGGGTCGAGCAGTACTTC | CASSSGGAGGVEQYF | 15 | TRBV27 | TRBD2 | - | TRBJ2-7
TGTGCCAGCAGCCGGGGGACTGAAGCTTTCTTT | CASSRGTEAFF | 11 | TRBV5-4 | - | once | TRBJ1-1
TGTGCCAGCAGCGGGACAGGGGGAAGCAATCAGCCCCAGCATTTT | CASSGTGGSNQPQHF | 15 | TRBV7-8 | TRBD1 | - | TRBJ1-5
TGTGCCAGCAGTTACTCAGGCGGTTTGAACACTGAAGCTTTCTTT | CASSYSGGLNTEAFF | 15 | TRBV6-6 | - | - | TRBJ1-1
TGTGCCAGCAGCTCCTTTGGACAGGGAGATACGCAGTATTTT | CASSSFGQGDTQYF | 14 | TRBV7-3 | TRBD1 | - | TRBJ2-3
TGTGCCAGCAGCTTAGGGGCAGTCATGCTGAACACTGAAGCTTTCTTT | CASSLGAVMLNTEAFF | 16 | TRBV7-6 | - | - | TRBJ1-1
TGTGCCAGCAGCGGATCAGACAGGGGGTATACGAACACTGAAGCTTTCTTT | CASSGSDRGYTNTEAFF | 17 | TRBV7-9 | TRBD1 | - | TRBJ1-1
TGCAGCGCCATAACAGGGAGCGGAAACACCATATATTTT | CSAITGSGNTIYF | 13 | TRBV29-1 | - | - | TRBJ1-3
TGTGCCAGCAGCAAGGGACCGACGGCGGGGGACACCGGGGAGCTGTTTTTT | CASSKGPTAGDTGELFF | 17 | TRBV5-4 | TRBD2 | - | TRBJ2-2
TGTGCCAGCAGACCCAGGGGGAACACTGAAGCTTTCTTT | CASRPRGNTEAFF | 13 | TRBV6-5 | - | - | TRBJ1-1
TGCAGTGCTAGATTCCAGTCCGAGCAGTACTTC | CSARFQSEQYF | 11 | TRBV20-1 | - | - | TRBJ2-7
TGTGCCATCACGCCATCCCAGAGGGAAGGAAACACCATATATTTT | CAITPSQREGNTIYF | 15 | TRBV10-3 | - | once | TRBJ1-3
TGTGCCATCAGCCCCGGGACAGGGGGCGGGGGAAACACCATATATTTT | CAISPGTGGGGNTIYF | 16 | TRBV10-3 | TRBD1 | - | TRBJ1-3
TGCGCCAGCAGTGCTTCGAGGCAGGGCCACGAGCAGTACTTC | CASSASRQGHEQYF | 14 | TRBV10-1 | - | - | TRBJ2-7
TGCGCCAGCCGGGGGGGGCTGGGGAACACTGAAGCTTTCTTT | CASRGGLGNTEAFF | 14 | TRBV5-1 | - | - | TRBJ1-1
TGTGCCAGCGAAGGGACAGTATTAATAGCTTTCTTT | CASEGTVLIAFF | 12 | TRBV6-5 | TRBD1 | few | TRBJ1-1
TGTGCCAGCAGCCAAGAGCGGGGGGGCCTAGATGAGCAGTTCTTC | CASSQERGGLDEQFF | 15 | TRBV3-1/TRBV3-2 | TRBD2 | - | TRBJ2-1
TGCGCCAGCAGCTTGAGCGGGTTTGATGGCTACACCTTC | CASSLSGFDGYTF | 13 | TRBV5-1 | - | - | TRBJ1-2
TGTGCCAGCAGCTTGAGTCGACTAGCGGGGTTCAATGAGCAGTTCTTC | CASSLSRLAGFNEQFF | 16 | TRBV5-6 | TRBD2 | - | TRBJ2-1
TGCGCCAGCAGCTTGAACGGCAGGGCCCCCCACCATAACTATGGCTACACCTTC | CASSLNGRAPHHNYGYTF | 18 | TRBV5-1 | - | - | TRBJ1-2
TGTGCCAGCAGCCTAGACAGGGGGACGCAGTATTTT | CASSLDRGTQYF | 12 | TRBV3-1/TRBV3-2 | TRBD1 | - | TRBJ2-3